This T cell receptor (beta chain) was recovered during a study of blood T cell repertoires in COVID-19. Study information: Some COVID-19 samples were acute and others convalescent; all came from the United States, Italy and Spain. From T cells, B-cell-depleted T cells, or PBMCs came the material, which was cDNA or gDNA.

Per the original data handling: The authors estimated nucleated cell counts from reference gene primer amplification. The method was immunoSEQ multiplex PCR; TCRdb's version includes in-frame clones alone and lacks a portion of them. The V and J calls and clone size are taken from that table; D and trimming were inferred from the DNA. The data contain 100,000 to 150,000 clones, about four fifths of them singletons. The CDR3 contains 15 residues. CDR1 is MNHEY, CDR2 SMNVEV, per germline (reference sequence). The ends were cut back, 5 bases at V and 0 bases at J, with 13 bases in the middle. This clone was recorded only once.

This sequence was found in a man aged 35-49 years with active or convalescent COVID-19. Sequencing was done on a sample of peripheral blood. The chain recombines TRBV27 with TRBJ1-1, with D possibly being TRBD1 (5 bases). Here the CDR3 reads CASSVGRLLNTEAFF. The CDR3 region has the DNA TGTGCCAGCAGTGTGGGGCGGCTCCTGAACACTGAAGCTTTCTTT.